This TCR beta chain stems from a study of T-cell reconstitution after alpha-beta-depleted transplantation in children (dated by TCRdb to about 2016). Background on the whole study: Using TCR repertoire profiling, the study quantitatively followed how T-cell immune reconstitution unfolded in children after TCRalphabeta/CD19-depleted allogeneic hematopoietic cell transplantation. On the study overall, not on this receptor specifically: In some patients, high TCRbeta diversity at day 60 was attributed to recipient T cells and intrathymic progenitors that had survived conditioning. Apparently early alphabetaT-cell count recovery about two months after transplant reportedly relied on only several hundred rapidly expanded clones derived from non-depleted graft cells. Hyperexpanded clone frequencies declined over subsequent months; after one year, T-cell counts and TCRbeta diversity were mostly attributed to newly produced T cells.

Trimming at the junction amounts to 4 bases on V and 0 bases on J, and the germline ends lie 17 bases apart. The germline V gene provides CDR1 SGHRS and CDR2 YFSETQ. The CDR3 measures 17 amino acids from cysteine to phenylalanine. This entry keeps only the CDR3 DNA: 51 bases, framed from base 1. Library preparation employed PCR. Sequencer: Illumina HiSeq 2500. TCR libraries were prepared with molecular barcoding, using unique molecular identifiers to normalize TCRbeta repertoire quantification. Using fastp at Q25 and MiXCR, TCRdb reprocessed the public reads and kept productive beta chains. Each CDR3 protein gets just one entry, which takes the most common genes and DNA from the rows behind it. For this sample the table gives about 610,000 distinct CDR3 sequences, of which 25% to 30% were detected only once. The top ten hold about 35% of the sample. As to this clonotype: What this receptor recognizes is not known. The sample holds no much larger clone one base away, and base qualities are not on file.

In light of the paper, this sample's treatment or condition label describes: allogeneic hematopoietic cell transplantation with graft depleted of TCRalphabeta T cells and CD19 B cells. The children who served as transplant recipients had been given grafts of TCRalphabeta/CD19-depleted allogeneic hematopoietic cells. Sample: PBMCs, taken before TCRalphabeta/CD19-depleted stem cell transplant. The sequence was obtained from a boy under two years old with Wiskott-Aldrich syndrome, due to receive a stem cell transplant. The sequence links TRBV5-1 to TRBJ2-1, and TRBD2 may be the D gene, going by 5 matching bases. The CDR3 region: CASSPRGSAYSYNEQFF. The DNA is TGCGCCAGCAGCCCCCGTGGTAGCGCTTACTCCTACAATGAGCAGTTCTTC.